These T cell receptor beta chains were read from a single sample in a study of cytomegalovirus exposure and HLA in healthy donors. Assay used: immunoSEQ multiplex PCR; TCRdb lists only in-frame clones, some missing. The sample contains under 200,000 clones, more than 80% of which appear only once. Specimen: PBMCs. The receptors originated from a woman aged 30 to 39 in good health and CMV-seropositive. CDR3s include the opening cysteine and the closing phenylalanine or tryptophan. The D gene is left open where the match is weak. Size tells how often a clone was seen (once, few, many) or the class of an expanded clone, and some rows leave it out.

d_call j_call clone_size v_call cdr3_nt cdr3_aa
TRBD1 TRBJ1-3 NA TRBV25-1 TGTGCCAGCAGGGAGACAGGGGGGTTCTCTGGAAACACCATATATTTT CASRETGGFSGNTIYF
NA TRBJ2-6 NA TRBV11-3 TGTGCCAGCAGCCCCTACCCCAATTCTGGGGCCAACGTCCTGACTTTC CASSPYPNSGANVLTF
TRBD1 TRBJ2-7 NA TRBV15 TGTGCCACCAGCAGAGGGGACAGCGTCTACGAGCAGTACTTC CATSRGDSVYEQYF
NA TRBJ2-3 NA TRBV21-1 TGTGCCAGCAGCAAAGAGGGTAGCGGGGGCCGTAGCACAGATACGCAGTATTTT CASSKEGSGGRSTDTQYF
TRBD2 TRBJ2-7 NA TRBV6-1 TGTGCCAGCAGTCGGGGGACTAGCGGATACGAGCAGTACTTC CASSRGTSGYEQYF
NA TRBJ1-6 NA TRBV2 TGTGCCAGCAGTGATCGGGGGACTTACTCCTATAATTCACCCCTCCACTTT CASSDRGTYSYNSPLHF
TRBD2 TRBJ2-5 NA TRBV19 TGTGCCAGTCGCCGCAGCCAGACTAGCGGGGGGGCCGGGACCCAGTACTTC CASRRSQTSGGAGTQYF
TRBD1 TRBJ1-3 NA TRBV9 TGTGCCAGCAGCGTATCAGGAGGGGGCGCATCTGGAAACACCATATATTTT CASSVSGGGASGNTIYF
TRBD1 TRBJ1-2 few TRBV6-5 TGTGCCAGCAGTTACTCGGCAGGGGGTGACTATGGCTACACCTTC CASSYSAGGDYGYTF
NA TRBJ1-3 NA TRBV6-6 TGTGCCAGCAGTTACGAGGGAAACACCATATATTTT CASSYEGNTIYF
NA TRBJ1-6 NA TRBV9 TGTGCCAGCAGCGTAGGTCAGGGAGGTTTTCCCCTCCACTTT CASSVGQGGFPLHF
TRBD2 TRBJ2-2 NA TRBV7-2 TGTGCCAGCAGCTTCGGGCGGGGGGGCCACACCGGGGAGCTGTTTTTT CASSFGRGGHTGELFF
NA TRBJ1-4 NA TRBV5-4 TGTGCCAGCAGCCGTCGGGAGGCCAATGAAAAACTGTTTTTT CASSRREANEKLFF
TRBD1 TRBJ2-2 few TRBV7-2 TGTGCCAGCAGCTCCCGGGACAGGGGGTCGGGCGGGGAGCTGTTTTTT CASSSRDRGSGGELFF
TRBD2 TRBJ2-5 NA TRBV25-1 TGTGCCAGCAGTGAATCCGGGGGGGAAGAGACCCAGTACTTC CASSESGGEETQYF
TRBD1 TRBJ2-6 NA TRBV25-1 TGTGCCAGCAGTTGCCTCAGCAGGGGGTTCGTAACCAACGGCCTGACTTTC CASSCLSRGFVTNGLTF
TRBD2 TRBJ2-5 once TRBV4-2 TGTGCCAGCAGCCAGGGACTAGCGGGGGGACAAGAGACCCAGTACTTC CASSQGLAGGQETQYF
TRBD1 TRBJ1-2 few TRBV28 TGTGCCAGCAGTTTCGCGGGGGGGGGACAGGCTTCCTATGGCTACACCTTC CASSFAGGGQASYGYTF
NA TRBJ2-7 NA TRBV7-9 TGTGCCAGCAGCTTATCGAAACAGGGTTTCTACGAGCAGTACTTC CASSLSKQGFYEQYF
NA TRBJ2-2 NA TRBV10-3 TGTGCCATCAGTGAGGCCAGGGAATCCGGGGAGCTGTTTTTT CAISEARESGELFF
NA TRBJ2-7 few TRBV7-3 TGTGCCAGCAGCCCTCGGGGGTTCGACGAGCAGTACTTC CASSPRGFDEQYF
NA TRBJ2-7 NA TRBV7-9 TGTGCCAGCAGCTTGTGGTCAGGGTACATCTCGTACGAGCAGTACTTC CASSLWSGYISYEQYF
NA TRBJ1-2 NA TRBV4-1 TGCGCCAGCAGCCAAGAGGGCGGGACGGTGAACTATGGCTACACCTTC CASSQEGGTVNYGYTF
NA TRBJ2-5 few TRBV2 TGTGCCAGCAGTGAAGCGCGGCGGGCCCAGTACTTC CASSEARRAQYF
TRBD1 TRBJ2-1 NA TRBV19 TGTGCCAGTATTCCGGGACAGGGGGCGGGCGGGGAGCAGTTCTTC CASIPGQGAGGEQFF
NA TRBJ1-2 NA TRBV5-1 TGCGCCAGCAGCTTGGTCGCAGGGGCGGACTATGGCTACACCTTC CASSLVAGADYGYTF
TRBD2 TRBJ2-7 NA TRBV4-2 TGTGCCAGCAGCCAAGACCTAGCGGGAACCTACGAGCAGTACTTC CASSQDLAGTYEQYF
TRBD1 TRBJ2-7 NA TRBV29-1 TGCAGCGTTGAAGGTCGGGGACAGGGATTCTACGAGCAGTACTTC CSVEGRGQGFYEQYF
NA TRBJ2-7 few TRBV6-6 TGTGCCAGCAGCTCCTACTACGAGCAGTACTTC CASSSYYEQYF
TRBD1 TRBJ2-1 NA TRBV7-2 TGTGCCAGCAGCTTAGGGGACAGGGTGTGGAGTGAGCAGTTCTTC CASSLGDRVWSEQFF
TRBD1 TRBJ1-6 NA TRBV27 TGTGCCAGCAGTTACAGGACAGGGACCTACAATTCACCCCTCCACTTT CASSYRTGTYNSPLHF
TRBD1 TRBJ2-7 NA TRBV9 TGTGCCAGCAGCCCAGTGGGACAGAGCTACGAGCAGTACTTC CASSPVGQSYEQYF
NA TRBJ2-3 few TRBV2 TGTGCCAGTTCATTTAGCACAGATACGCAGTATTTT CASSFSTDTQYF
TRBD1 TRBJ2-7 few TRBV30 TGTGCCTGGAGAGGCAGGGGGCTCCACTACGAGCAGTACTTC CAWRGRGLHYEQYF
TRBD1 TRBJ1-5 NA TRBV5-1 TGCGCCAGCAGCAACGGGGACAGCCCGCCCCAGCATTTT CASSNGDSPPQHF
TRBD2 TRBJ2-3 NA TRBV7-8 TGTGCCAGCAGCTTAGATAGCGGGGGTTTAACAGATACGCAGTATTTT CASSLDSGGLTDTQYF
NA TRBJ1-1 NA TRBV6-1 TGTGCCAGCAGACACCAGGGTTGGACTGAAGCTTTCTTT CASRHQGWTEAFF
NA TRBJ2-1 NA TRBV6-1 TGTGCCAGCAGTGTTAGCAGGGCCTACAATGAGCAGTTCTTC CASSVSRAYNEQFF
TRBD1 TRBJ1-5 NA TRBV4-2 TGTGCCAGCAGCCAAGCCGACAGGGGACCAAATCAGCCCCAGCATTTT CASSQADRGPNQPQHF
NA TRBJ1-6 NA TRBV9 TGTGCCAGCAGCGTGGGGGGGGATTCACCCCTCCACTTT CASSVGGDSPLHF